Listed below are T cell receptor beta chains from one sample, sequenced in a study of T cell repertoires in cytomegalovirus infection. TCRdb analysed the reads with MiXCR anew, one entry per CDR3 protein. The table shows around 740,000 distinct CDR3 sequences, with 35% to 45% occurring only once. Sequencing input: PBMCs. The receptors stem from a human donor in good health (CMV status not recorded). Some clones in this sample may be carry-over from other donors' samples. The CDR3 runs from the conserved cysteine through the conserved F or W. The D gene is left open where the match is weak. The size of a clone is reported for some rows only, either as once, few or many, or as a class for expanded clones.

j_gene	d_gene	v_gene	abundance	CDR3aa	CDR3nt
TRBJ1-1	NA	TRBV12-3/TRBV12-4	many	CASSMNTEAFF	TGTGCCAGCAGCATGAACACTGAAGCTTTCTTT
TRBJ1-5	NA	TRBV2	NA	CASKWAGAMGNQPQHF	TGTGCCAGCAAATGGGCAGGGGCAATGGGAAATCAGCCCCAGCATTTT
TRBJ2-2	TRBD1	TRBV7-2	many	CASSLSRGRSTGELFF	TGTGCCAGCAGCTTGTCCAGGGGGCGAAGCACCGGGGAGCTGTTTTTT
TRBJ1-4	NA	TRBV7-9	many	CASSYGALTNEKLFF	TGTGCCAGCAGTTACGGGGCGTTGACTAATGAAAAACTGTTTTTT
TRBJ2-1	TRBD1	TRBV12-3/TRBV12-4	NA	CASSYALGTGIWGNEQFF	TGTGCCAGCAGTTACGCCCTTGGGACAGGGATATGGGGGAATGAGCAGTTCTTC
TRBJ1-5	NA	TRBV15	NA	CATSMEGGQPQHF	TGTGCCACCAGTATGGAGGGTGGTCAGCCCCAGCATTTT
TRBJ2-5	TRBD1	TRBV5-6	NA	CASRGTDKETQYF	TGTGCCAGCAGAGGGACAGATAAAGAGACCCAGTACTTC
TRBJ2-1	NA	TRBV20-1	NA	CSARDHRGPPNEQFF	TGCAGTGCTAGAGATCATCGCGGGCCCCCCAATGAGCAGTTCTTC
TRBJ1-4	NA	TRBV7-9	NA	CASSYLGVSGEYEKLFF	TGTGCCAGCAGCTACCTAGGAGTTTCTGGTGAATATGAAAAACTGTTTTTT
TRBJ2-1	TRBD2	TRBV6-1	few	CASKRLARNEQFF	TGTGCCAGCAAGCGACTAGCGCGGAATGAGCAGTTCTTC
TRBJ2-7	NA	TRBV19	NA	CASSSTHRAEQYF	TGTGCCAGTAGTTCTACGCACAGGGCCGAGCAGTACTTC
TRBJ2-7	NA	TRBV27	NA	CASSNWGYEQYF	TGTGCCAGCAGTAATTGGGGCTACGAGCAGTACTTC
TRBJ1-1	TRBD1	TRBV6-5	NA	CASSYRGQGAYTEAFF	TGTGCCAGCAGTTACAGGGGACAGGGGGCTTACACTGAAGCTTTCTTT
TRBJ2-2	TRBD1	TRBV6-1	few	CASSFTGGFLYNTGELFF	TGTGCCAGCAGCTTTACAGGGGGCTTCTTATATAACACCGGGGAGCTGTTTTTT
TRBJ2-1	TRBD2	TRBV7-2	once	CASSLPGGGRVGEQFF	TGTGCCAGCAGCCTCCCCGGGGGCGGGAGGGTTGGGGAGCAGTTCTTC
TRBJ2-4	NA	TRBV6-1	NA	CASSVETGRWGKNIQYF	TGTGCCAGCAGTGTCGAGACAGGGAGGTGGGGTAAAAACATTCAGTACTTC
TRBJ1-1	NA	TRBV28	NA	CASSLPGPITEAFF	TGTGCCAGCAGTTTACCCGGACCGATCACTGAAGCTTTCTTT
TRBJ1-4	NA	TRBV27	NA	CASSLTRIDEKLFF	TGTGCCAGCAGTTTAACTCGTATCGATGAAAAACTGTTTTTT
TRBJ2-1	TRBD2	TRBV10-3	NA	CAISGTSGEGNEQFF	TGTGCCATCAGTGGGACTAGCGGAGAGGGAAATGAGCAGTTCTTC
TRBJ1-2	NA	TRBV7-2	many	CASSLEGNYGYTF	TGTGCCAGCAGCTTAGAGGGGAACTATGGCTACACCTTC
TRBJ2-1	NA	TRBV4-1	NA	CATRDLWGVTGPENEQFF	TGCGCCACCAGAGATCTTTGGGGGGTAACAGGGCCCGAGAATGAGCAGTTCTTC
TRBJ1-1	NA	TRBV28	NA	CASRIQGLPEAFF	TGTGCCAGCAGAATCCAGGGTTTACCTGAAGCTTTCTTT
TRBJ2-4	TRBD2	TRBV9	NA	CASSGGLAGGYIQYF	TGTGCCAGCAGCGGGGGACTAGCGGGGGGATACATTCAGTACTTC
TRBJ2-3	TRBD2	TRBV25-1	NA	CASSEPAGGTDTQYF	TGTGCCAGCAGTGAACCAGCGGGAGGCACAGATACGCAGTATTTT
TRBJ1-3	NA	TRBV6-2/TRBV6-3	few	CASSRTWSYSGNTIYF	TGTGCCAGCAGCCGTACCTGGAGTTACTCTGGAAACACCATATATTTT
TRBJ2-5	TRBD2	TRBV19	many	CASSITSGRETQYF	TGTGCCAGTAGTATCACTAGCGGGAGAGAGACCCAGTACTTC
TRBJ1-5	TRBD1	TRBV28	few	CASSGQGEQPQHF	TGTGCCAGCAGTGGACAGGGCGAACAGCCCCAGCATTTT